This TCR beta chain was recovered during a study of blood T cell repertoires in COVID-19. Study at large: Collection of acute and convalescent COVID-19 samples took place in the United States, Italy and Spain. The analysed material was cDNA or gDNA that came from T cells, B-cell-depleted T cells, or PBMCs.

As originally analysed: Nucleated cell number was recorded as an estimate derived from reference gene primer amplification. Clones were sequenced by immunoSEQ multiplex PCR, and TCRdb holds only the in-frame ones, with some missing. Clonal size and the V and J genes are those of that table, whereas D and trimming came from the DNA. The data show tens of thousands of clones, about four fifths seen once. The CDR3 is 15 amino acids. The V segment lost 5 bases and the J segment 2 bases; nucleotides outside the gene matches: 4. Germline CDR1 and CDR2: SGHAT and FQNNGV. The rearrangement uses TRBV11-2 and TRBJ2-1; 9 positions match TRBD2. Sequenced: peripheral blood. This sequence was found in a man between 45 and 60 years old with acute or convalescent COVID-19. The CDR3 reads CASSVIAGAYNEQFF. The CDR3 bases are TGTGCCAGCAGCGTTATAGCGGGGGCCTACAATGAGCAGTTCTTC.